Listed below are T cell receptor beta chains from one sample, sequenced in a study of cytomegalovirus exposure and HLA in healthy donors. Only in-frame clones appear in the TCRdb table, and some are missing; sequencing was by immunoSEQ multiplex PCR. Here the sample spans some 130,000 clones, 82% being singletons. The sequenced sample consisted of PBMCs. The receptors originated from a man aged 30-40 years in good health and CMV-seropositive. CDR3s leave out the opening cysteine and the closing phenylalanine or tryptophan. Each record gives: J gene, V gene, clone size, CDR3 protein. Not all rows give a size; the values are once, few, many and, for expanded clones, a class.

TRBJ2-5 TRBV5-4 few ASSAGQGDRETQY
TRBJ1-5 TRBV7-3 NA ASSWRNHSRQASNQPQH
TRBJ2-2 TRBV6-5 NA ASAPDRVTGELF
TRBJ1-2 TRBV7-8 once ASSLGTGRGYT
TRBJ2-7 TRBV11-2 few ASSLPDYTYEQY
TRBJ2-3 TRBV19 NA ASSTPGQGKTDTQY
TRBJ1-1 TRBV7-3 NA ASSLMAAGSGTEAF
TRBJ2-7 TRBV28 NA ASSTHTGGSYEQY
TRBJ2-7 TRBV7-3 NA ASSFGTGLQQY
TRBJ2-4 TRBV6-5 NA ASSYSRESVFNIQY
TRBJ2-7 TRBV7-3 few ASSPSPGGYEQY
TRBJ1-2 TRBV9 NA ASSVAGGMKNGYT
TRBJ2-7 TRBV5-1 once ASSLDSETYEQY
TRBJ1-1 TRBV6-1 NA ASKGETLNTEAF
TRBJ2-1 TRBV4-3 NA ASSSTGDWGNEQF
TRBJ2-3 TRBV2 NA ASKAGGPVDTQY
TRBJ2-7 TRBV5-1 NA ASSTPPAGGSYEQY
TRBJ1-1 TRBV11-1 few ASSRRGTEAF
TRBJ2-1 TRBV5-1 NA ASSLEGQGAYEQF
TRBJ2-7 TRBV19 few ASSTGLAGGYEQY
TRBJ2-7 TRBV2 few ASTRGSYEQY
TRBJ1-2 TRBV29-1 NA SGAVLGREGGYT
TRBJ2-7 TRBV2 many ASSGQGGNVYEQY
TRBJ1-3 TRBV18 once ASSPPGQASGNTIY
TRBJ1-1 TRBV19 NA ASSIQQNTEAF
TRBJ1-2 TRBV18 NA ASSPGQGPYGYT
TRBJ2-2 TRBV2 NA ASRLAIQAGELF
TRBJ2-1 TRBV7-3 NA ASSPMPGYNEQF
TRBJ1-2 TRBV19 once ASSIRGDGYT
TRBJ1-5 TRBV28 NA ASSLRGFRSSQPQH
TRBJ1-2 TRBV5-4 NA ASSLSGGYGYT
TRBJ2-2 TRBV11-3 NA ASSTRGGGLLTGELF
TRBJ2-7 TRBV11-1 NA ASGLAGGTYEQY
TRBJ2-3 TRBV6-5 NA ASSHLADTQY
TRBJ2-3 TRBV18 NA ASSPRQGAVADTQY
TRBJ2-1 TRBV11-2 many ASSPTIGNEQF
TRBJ2-3 TRBV4-1 few ASSQDRDMNTQY
TRBJ2-7 TRBV5-6 NA ASSTGQTNYEQY
TRBJ2-4 TRBV7-2 NA ASSLLDGGGDIQY
TRBJ1-2 TRBV9 few ASSVPRYGYT
TRBJ1-1 TRBV9 NA ASSLTQGRNTEAF
TRBJ1-2 TRBV6-1 NA ASRDTGGTLYGYT
TRBJ2-1 TRBV7-2 NA ASSQGASSYNEQF
TRBJ2-3 TRBV5-1 NA ASSSSPTSGADTQY
TRBJ1-6 TRBV28 once ASSSGQGANNSPLH
TRBJ1-2 TRBV5-1 NA ASSKGGPPEGYT
TRBJ1-1 TRBV5-1 NA ASRGLQGASKAF
TRBJ2-2 TRBV6-4 NA ASSDQGAGELF
TRBJ2-3 TRBV7-2 NA ASSFSSGVPTDTQY
TRBJ1-1 TRBV5-4 NA ASPSTGVPGNTEAF
TRBJ1-1 TRBV5-1 NA ASSPQGNSEAF
TRBJ2-3 TRBV10-1 NA ASSDSDTDTQY
TRBJ2-2 TRBV7-8 once ASSIRLWGELF
TRBJ1-1 TRBV2 NA ASSSESGVATEAF
TRBJ2-4 TRBV27 NA ARRRGLAKNIQY
TRBJ1-1 TRBV18 NA ASSRVGDTEAF
TRBJ2-5 TRBV5-1 NA ASSLALAGGQETQY